This T cell receptor (beta chain) was captured by sequencing in a study of control samples from healthy donors and cancer patients. Produced via immunoSEQ multiplex PCR; TCRdb's table is partial and in-frame only. The sample holds approximately 81,000 clones, roughly 94% seen once. Note on this clone: Just one base apart from a much larger clone, this may be a read error. In the same sample, other DNA sequences code for this CDR3.

Looked up from germline, CDR1 is SEHNR and CDR2 is FQNEAQ (reference sequence). V was clipped by 2 bases and J by 7 bases; unmatched bases: 8. The length of the CDR3 is 14 residues. This rearrangement joins TRBV7-9 to TRBJ2-7, with 7 bases identical to TRBD2. This TCR was sampled from a woman between 18 and 29 years old in good health. The sample comprised blood. CDR3 region: CASSLRGSGGEQYF. In DNA, the CDR3 is TGTGCCAGCAGCTTAAGAGGGTCCGGGGGGGAGCAGTACTTC.